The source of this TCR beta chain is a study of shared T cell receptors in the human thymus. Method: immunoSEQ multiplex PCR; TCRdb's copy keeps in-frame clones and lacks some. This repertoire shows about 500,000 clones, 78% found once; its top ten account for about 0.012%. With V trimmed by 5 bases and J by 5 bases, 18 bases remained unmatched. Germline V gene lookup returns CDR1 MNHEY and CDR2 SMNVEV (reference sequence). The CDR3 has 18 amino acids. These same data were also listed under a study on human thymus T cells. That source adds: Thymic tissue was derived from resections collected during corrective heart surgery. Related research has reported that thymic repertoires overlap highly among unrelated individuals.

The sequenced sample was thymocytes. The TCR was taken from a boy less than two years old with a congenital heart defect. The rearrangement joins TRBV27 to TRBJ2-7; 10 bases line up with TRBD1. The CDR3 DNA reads TGTGCCAGCAGTGCAGACAGGGGGCGCAGGGCCGGCCTCCACGAGCAGTACTTC. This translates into CASSADRGRRAGLHEQYF.